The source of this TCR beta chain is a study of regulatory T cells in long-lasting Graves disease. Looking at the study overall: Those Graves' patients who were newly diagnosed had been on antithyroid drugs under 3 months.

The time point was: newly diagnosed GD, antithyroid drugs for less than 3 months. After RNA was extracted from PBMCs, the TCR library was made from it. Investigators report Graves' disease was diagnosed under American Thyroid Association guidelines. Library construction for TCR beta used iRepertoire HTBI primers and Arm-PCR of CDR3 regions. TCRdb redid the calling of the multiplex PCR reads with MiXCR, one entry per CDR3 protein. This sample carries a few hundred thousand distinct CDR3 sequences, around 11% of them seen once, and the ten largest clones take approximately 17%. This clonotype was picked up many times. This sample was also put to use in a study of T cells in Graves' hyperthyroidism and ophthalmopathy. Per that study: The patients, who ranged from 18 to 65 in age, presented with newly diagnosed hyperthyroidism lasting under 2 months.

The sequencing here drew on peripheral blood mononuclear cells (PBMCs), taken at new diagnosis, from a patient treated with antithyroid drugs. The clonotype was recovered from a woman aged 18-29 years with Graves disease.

CDR3 sequence: CSGRGTSGTQQFF. The DNA for the CDR3 is TGCAGCGGACGAGGGACTAGCGGGACCCAGCAGTTCTTC. The V call is TRBV20-1, the J call TRBJ2-1, with 13 bases that match TRBD2. CDR1 DFQATT and CDR2 SNEGSKA come from the germline V gene (reference sequence). The CDR3 has 13 amino acids.